This TCR beta chain was captured by sequencing in a study of vaccination effects on CD4 cells after COVID-19. After expansion with viral peptide pools in the ViraFEST assay, antigen-specific CD4+ T cells were sequenced. With roughly nine days of culture completed, CD4+ T cells were isolated. The healthy vaccine recipients, who had no prior SARS-CoV-2 infection, showed negative nucleocapsid antibodies. It was on days 3 and 7 that half the medium was replaced with IL-2 medium. Clones were read by immunoSEQ multiplex PCR, and TCRdb kept only the in-frame ones, dropping some. The table includes 71,000 or so clones, roughly three quarters detected once. Study-level points and caveats: Long after vaccination, the clones induced by infection and by vaccine shrank markedly in size. Healthy vaccinees' vaccine-induced clones included only 1 of 255 cross-reacting with common cold coronaviruses. Convalescent patients were few in the study, and early post-infection timepoints were absent.

Details on this clone: What it binds is not known.

The source was CD4+ T cells from PBMCs cultured with HCoV-OC43 spike peptides, collected before COVID-19 vaccination. Subset here: HCoV-OC43 spike overlapping peptide pool stimulation. The TCR sequence derives from a human donor who received a COVID-19 vaccine.

CDR3 sequence: CASSLLAAGNEQFF. The CDR3 region has the DNA TGTGCCAGCAGCCTCCTGGCCGCAGGCAATGAGCAGTTCTTC. This chain uses TRBV3-1 (or the pseudogene TRBV3-2) with TRBJ2-1, with D unclear. Per the germline V gene, CDR1 is LGHDT and CDR2 is YNNKEL (reference sequence). The V end lost 4 bases, the J end lost 6 bases, and 13 bases lay between the germline ends. The CDR3 covers 14 residues.